This T cell receptor beta chain is from a study of Graves' ophthalmopathy and Graves' hyperthyroidism. Across the whole study: Peripheral blood sampling occurred at initial diagnosis, before any treatment. Study-level points and caveats: Detection in blood was also observed for most expanded thyroid clonotypes above 0.001 frequency.

This CDR3 is 12 amino acids long. CDR1 and CDR2 (germline): LNHDA, SQIVND (reference sequence). Worth noting for this clonotype: Antigen specificity is unknown.

Serum thyroxine and TRAb, along with clinical symptoms, thyroid ultrasound and orbital computed tomography, were what diagnosis relied on. The authors isolated PBMCs from around 10 ml of fresh peripheral blood. Amplifying from RNA transcripts, the study obtained TCR beta CDR3 regions. Second-round multiplex PCR came after first-round RT-PCR with HTBI primers. TCRdb recomputed calls from the multiplex PCR reads with MiXCR, one row per CDR3 protein. The sample has 600,000 to 950,000 distinct CDR3 sequences; 40% are singletons. The chain carries TRBV19 and TRBJ2-7, with TRBD1 matching 9 bases. The J call is uncertain, as TRBJ2-1 better fits the DNA end. The TCR originated in an adult man with Graves' ophthalmopathy. Sequencing input: peripheral blood. The CDR3 protein is CASSGQGNEQFF. CDR3 DNA: TGTGCCAGTAGTGGACAGGGGAATGAGCAGTTCTTC.